This T cell receptor (beta chain) is from a study of blood T cell repertoires in COVID-19. Whole-study context: COVID-19 samples collected from the United States, Italy and Spain covered acute and convalescent phases.

In the original processing: Estimation of nucleated cell counts relied on the amplification of reference gene primers. Here immunoSEQ multiplex PCR was the method, and the copy in TCRdb shows in-frame clones only, minus some. That table furnishes V, J and clone size, whereas the DNA furnished D and trimming. The table has 110,000 or so clones, around 83% seen once. Specimen: peripheral blood. This TCR derives from a woman in her 70s with acute or convalescent COVID-19.

In nucleotides, the CDR3 is TGTGCCAGCAGCGTAATGTCTAGCGGGAGGCACACCGGGGAGCTGTTTTTT. It is translated as CASSVMSSGRHTGELFF. The rearrangement links TRBV9 to TRBJ2-2; 11 bases map to TRBD2. The CDR3 extends over 17 amino acids. The germline V gene encodes CDR1 SGDLS and CDR2 YYNGEE. Trimming cost V 1 base and J 3 bases; bases outside gene matches: 5.